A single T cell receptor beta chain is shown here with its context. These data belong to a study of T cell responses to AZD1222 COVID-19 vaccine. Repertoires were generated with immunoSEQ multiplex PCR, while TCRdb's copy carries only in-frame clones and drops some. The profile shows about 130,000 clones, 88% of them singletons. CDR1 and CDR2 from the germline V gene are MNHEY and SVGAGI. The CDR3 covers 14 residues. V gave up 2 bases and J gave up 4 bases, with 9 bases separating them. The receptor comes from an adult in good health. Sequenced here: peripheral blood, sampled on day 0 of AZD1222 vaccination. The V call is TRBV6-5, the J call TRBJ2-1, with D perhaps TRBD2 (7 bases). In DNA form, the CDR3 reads TGTGCCAGCAGTTACGGGGGGGCGTACAATGAGCAGTTCTTC. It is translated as CASSYGGAYNEQFF.